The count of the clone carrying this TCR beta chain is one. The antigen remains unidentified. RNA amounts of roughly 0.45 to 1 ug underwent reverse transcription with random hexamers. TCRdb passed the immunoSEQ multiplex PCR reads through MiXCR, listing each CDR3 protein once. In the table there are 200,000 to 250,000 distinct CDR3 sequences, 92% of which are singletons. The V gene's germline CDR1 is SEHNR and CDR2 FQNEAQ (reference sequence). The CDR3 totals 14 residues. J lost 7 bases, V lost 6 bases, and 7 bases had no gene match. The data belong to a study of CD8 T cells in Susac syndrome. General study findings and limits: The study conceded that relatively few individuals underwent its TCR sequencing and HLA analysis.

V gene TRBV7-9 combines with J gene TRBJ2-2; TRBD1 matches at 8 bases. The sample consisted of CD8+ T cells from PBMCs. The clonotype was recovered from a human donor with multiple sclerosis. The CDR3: CASSPDRVDGELFF. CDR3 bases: TGTGCCAGCAGTCCGGACAGGGTCGACGGGGAGCTGTTTTTT. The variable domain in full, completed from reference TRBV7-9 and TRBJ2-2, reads DTGVSQNPRHKITKRGQNVTFRCDPISEHNRLYWYRQTLGQGPEFLTYFQNEAQLEKSRLLSDRFSAERPKGSFSTLEIQRTEQGDSAMYLCASSPDRVDGELFFGEGSRLTVL.